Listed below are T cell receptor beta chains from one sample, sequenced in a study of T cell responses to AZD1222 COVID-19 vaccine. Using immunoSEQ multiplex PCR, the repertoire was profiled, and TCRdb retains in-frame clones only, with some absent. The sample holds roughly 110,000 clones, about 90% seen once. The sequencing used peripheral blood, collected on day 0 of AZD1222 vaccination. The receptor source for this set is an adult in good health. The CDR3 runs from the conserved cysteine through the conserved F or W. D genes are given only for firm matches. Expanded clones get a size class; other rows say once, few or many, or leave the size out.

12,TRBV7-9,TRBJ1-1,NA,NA,CASERRSLEAFF,TGTGCCAGCGAGCGAAGATCCCTGGAAGCTTTCTTT
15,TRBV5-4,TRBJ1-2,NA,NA,CASSFYRRANYGYTF,TGTGCCAGCAGCTTTTACCGCAGGGCCAACTATGGCTACACCTTC
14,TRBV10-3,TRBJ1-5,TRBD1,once,CAISVGGQDQPQHF,TGTGCCATCAGTGTTGGGGGACAGGATCAGCCCCAGCATTTT
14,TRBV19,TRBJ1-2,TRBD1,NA,CASSRQQGVYGYTF,TGTGCCAGTAGTAGACAACAGGGGGTCTATGGCTACACCTTC
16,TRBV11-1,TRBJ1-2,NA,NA,CASSKPRGSVNYGYTF,TGTGCCAGCAGCAAACCCCGGGGGAGCGTTAACTATGGCTACACCTTC
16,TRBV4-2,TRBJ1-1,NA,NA,CASSQDAEWVATEAFF,TGTGCCAGCAGCCAAGATGCGGAGTGGGTGGCCACTGAAGCTTTCTTT
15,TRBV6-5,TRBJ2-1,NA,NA,CASRTTGSSYNEQFF,TGTGCCAGCAGAACCACAGGTTCCTCCTACAATGAGCAGTTCTTC
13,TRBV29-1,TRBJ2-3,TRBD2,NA,CSVGGGGTDTQYF,TGCAGCGTTGGCGGGGGAGGGACAGATACGCAGTATTTT
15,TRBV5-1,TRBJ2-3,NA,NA,CASSALSAATDTQYF,TGCGCCAGCAGCGCCCTATCGGCGGCCACAGATACGCAGTATTTT
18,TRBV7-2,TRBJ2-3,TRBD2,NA,CASSSERGAQLLTDTQYF,TGTGCCAGCAGCTCCGAGCGGGGGGCGCAACTATTGACAGATACGCAGTATTTT
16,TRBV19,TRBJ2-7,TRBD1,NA,CASSTPFQGASYEQYF,TGTGCCAGTAGTACCCCTTTCCAGGGGGCATCCTACGAGCAGTACTTC
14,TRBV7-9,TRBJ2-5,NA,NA,CASSLDGSYITQYF,TGTGCCAGCAGCTTAGATGGATCTTATATAACCCAGTACTTC
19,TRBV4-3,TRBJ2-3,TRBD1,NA,CASSQEGGRFPVSTDTQYF,TGCGCCAGCAGCCAAGAAGGGGGCCGTTTCCCAGTATCCACAGATACGCAGTATTTT
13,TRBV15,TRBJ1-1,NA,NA,CATSREENTEAFF,TGTGCCACCAGCCGGGAAGAGAACACTGAAGCTTTCTTT
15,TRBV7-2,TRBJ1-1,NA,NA,CASSPTASGATEAFF,TGTGCCAGCAGCCCCACCGCTTCAGGGGCCACTGAAGCTTTCTTT
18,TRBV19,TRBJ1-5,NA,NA,CASKWRGHPLYSNQPQHF,TGTGCCAGTAAGTGGAGAGGGCATCCCCTTTATAGCAATCAGCCCCAGCATTTT
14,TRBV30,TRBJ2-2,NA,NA,CAWSELTDTGELFF,TGTGCCTGGAGTGAACTGACGGACACCGGGGAGCTGTTTTTT
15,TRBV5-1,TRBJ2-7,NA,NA,CASSLSDRKHYEQYF,TGCGCCAGCAGCTTGTCGGACCGCAAGCACTACGAGCAGTACTTC
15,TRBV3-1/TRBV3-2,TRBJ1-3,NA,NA,CASSPRTLSGNTIYF,TGTGCCAGCAGCCCCCGGACACTCTCTGGAAACACCATATATTTT
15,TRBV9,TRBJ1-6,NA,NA,CASSDLRDSNSPLHF,TGTGCCAGCAGCGACCTCCGAGACAGTAATTCACCCCTCCACTTT
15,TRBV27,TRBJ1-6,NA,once,CASSPQGLSNSPLHF,TGTGCCAGCAGTCCCCAAGGGTTATCTAATTCACCCCTCCACTTT
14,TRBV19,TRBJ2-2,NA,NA,CASSIDPRSGELFF,TGTGCCAGTAGTATAGATCCAAGGTCCGGGGAGCTGTTTTTT
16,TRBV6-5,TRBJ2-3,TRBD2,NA,CASSYSRTSSSDTQYF,TGTGCCAGCAGTTACTCGAGGACTAGCAGTTCAGATACGCAGTATTTT
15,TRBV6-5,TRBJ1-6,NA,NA,CASSPVEQHNSPLHF,TGTGCCAGCAGCCCGGTTGAACAGCATAATTCACCCCTCCACTTT
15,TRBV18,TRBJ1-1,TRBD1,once,CASSLETGGNTEAFF,TGTGCCAGCTCGCTGGAGACAGGGGGGAACACTGAAGCTTTCTTT
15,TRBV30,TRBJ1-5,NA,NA,CAWSVGAGRNQPQHF,TGTGCCTGGAGTGTAGGGGCAGGGAGAAATCAGCCCCAGCATTTT
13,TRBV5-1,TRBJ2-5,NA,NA,CASSLTGDRTQYF,TGCGCCAGCAGCTTGACTGGGGATAGGACCCAGTACTTC
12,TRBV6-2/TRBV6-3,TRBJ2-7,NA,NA,CASSLDNYEQYF,TGTGCCAGCAGTCTGGACAACTACGAGCAGTACTTC
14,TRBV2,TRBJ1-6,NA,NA,CASSEDRSNSPLHF,TGTGCCAGCAGTGAAGACAGATCCAATTCACCCCTCCACTTT
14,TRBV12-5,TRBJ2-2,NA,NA,CASGTRGLAGELFF,TGTGCTAGTGGTACCCGCGGGCTAGCCGGGGAGCTGTTTTTT
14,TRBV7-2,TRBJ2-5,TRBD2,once,CASSSSGGWETQYF,TGTGCCAGTAGTTCTAGCGGGGGGTGGGAGACCCAGTACTTC
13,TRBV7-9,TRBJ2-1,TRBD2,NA,CAGGGRTYNEQFF,TGTGCAGGCGGGGGGAGAACCTACAATGAGCAGTTCTTC
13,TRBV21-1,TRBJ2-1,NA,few,CASSKWRCNEQFF,TGTGCCAGCAGCAAATGGAGATGCAATGAGCAGTTCTTC
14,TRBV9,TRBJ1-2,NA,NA,CASSVYEGGYGYTF,TGTGCCAGCAGCGTGTACGAGGGAGGCTATGGCTACACCTTC
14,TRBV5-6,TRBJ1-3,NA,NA,CASSLEQGGNTIYF,TGTGCCAGCAGCTTGGAACAGGGAGGAAACACCATATATTTT
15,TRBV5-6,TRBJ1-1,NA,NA,CASSSSRLWGTEAFF,TGTGCCAGCAGCTCCTCCAGGCTGTGGGGCACTGAAGCTTTCTTT
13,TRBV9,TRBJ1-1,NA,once,CASSPGTNTEAFF,TGTGCCAGCAGCCCGGGGACCAACACTGAAGCTTTCTTT
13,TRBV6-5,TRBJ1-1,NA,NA,CASAPDPTAEAFF,TGTGCCAGTGCTCCGGACCCTACTGCTGAAGCTTTCTTT
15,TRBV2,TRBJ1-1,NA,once,CASSEAGRGYTEAFF,TGTGCCAGCAGTGAGGCAGGCCGTGGTTACACTGAAGCTTTCTTT
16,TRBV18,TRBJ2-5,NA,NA,CASSPSLRGYQETQYF,TGTGCCAGCTCACCAAGTCTGCGGGGCTACCAAGAGACCCAGTACTTC
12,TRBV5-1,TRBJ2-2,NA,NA,CASSQTGHGLFF,TGCGCCAGCAGCCAAACAGGTCATGGGCTGTTTTTT
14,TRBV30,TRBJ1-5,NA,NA,CAWSRASSNQPQHF,TGTGCCTGGAGTAGGGCGTCTAGCAATCAGCCCCAGCATTTT
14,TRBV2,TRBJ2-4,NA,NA,CASRRQDPKNIQYF,TGTGCCAGCAGACGACAGGACCCCAAAAACATTCAGTACTTC
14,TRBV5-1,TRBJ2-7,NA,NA,CASSPEGGPYEQYF,TGCGCCAGCAGCCCGGAGGGGGGCCCCTACGAGCAGTACTTC
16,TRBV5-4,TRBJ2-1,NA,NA,CASSKGAGGVGNEQFF,TGTGCCAGCAGCAAGGGGGCTGGCGGGGTAGGGAATGAGCAGTTCTTC
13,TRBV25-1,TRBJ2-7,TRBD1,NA,CASSATGTGKFYF,TGTGCCAGCAGTGCCACAGGGACAGGGAAATTTTACTTC
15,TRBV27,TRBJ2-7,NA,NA,CASSSTQGRRNEQYF,TGTGCCAGCAGCTCGACGCAGGGAAGGAGGAACGAGCAGTACTTC
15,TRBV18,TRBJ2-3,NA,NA,CASSPDGPQPNTQYF,TGTGCCAGCTCACCAGACGGCCCACAGCCCAATACGCAGTATTTT
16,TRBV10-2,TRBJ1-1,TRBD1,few,CASSDTGGGMNTEAFF,TGCGCCAGCAGTGACACAGGGGGAGGGATGAACACTGAAGCTTTCTTT
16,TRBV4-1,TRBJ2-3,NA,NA,CASSQDRGNSLDTQYF,TGCGCCAGCAGCCAAGATAGGGGCAACTCCTTGGATACGCAGTATTTT
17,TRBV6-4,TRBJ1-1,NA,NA,CASSPQAGAGVNTEAFF,TGTGCCAGCAGCCCGCAAGCCGGGGCAGGTGTCAACACTGAAGCTTTCTTT
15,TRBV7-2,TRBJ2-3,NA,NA,CASSPRIAPGDTQYF,TGTGCCAGCAGCCCCAGAATAGCCCCAGGAGATACGCAGTATTTT
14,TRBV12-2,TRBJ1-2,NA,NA,CASRLGRQGNGYTF,TGTGCAAGTCGCTTAGGTAGGCAGGGAAATGGCTACACCTTC
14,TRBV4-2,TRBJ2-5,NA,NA,CASSQALAGETQYF,TGTGCCAGCAGCCAGGCACTAGCTGGGGAGACCCAGTACTTC
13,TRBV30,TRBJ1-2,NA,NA,CAWNPMGAGGYTF,TGTGCCTGGAATCCGATGGGGGCGGGAGGCTACACCTTC
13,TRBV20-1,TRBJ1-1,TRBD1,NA,CSASRQGRTEAFF,TGCAGTGCTAGTAGACAGGGTAGGACTGAAGCTTTCTTT
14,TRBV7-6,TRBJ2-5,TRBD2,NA,CASSPRTSGETQYF,TGTGCCAGCAGCCCTCGGACTAGCGGAGAGACCCAGTACTTC